Presented here are 26 T cell receptor beta chains from one specimen sequenced in a study of blood T cell repertoires in COVID-19. Clones were read by immunoSEQ multiplex PCR, and TCRdb kept only the in-frame ones, dropping some. The sample carries over 130,000 clones, 75% to 90% recorded once. The source material was peripheral blood. The origin of the receptors is an elderly woman with acute or convalescent COVID-19.

The chain combines TRBV29-1 with TRBJ2-1, with 12 bases identical to TRBD2. Germline CDR1 SQVTM, CDR2 ANQGSEA. J lost 12 bases, V lost 6 bases, and 6 bases had no gene match. The CDR3 covers 12 residues. In DNA form, the CDR3 reads TGCAGCGTGGGACTAGCGGGTATAGGGCAGTTCTTC. Amino acid sequence: CSVGLAGIGQFF.

The chain combines TRBV5-1 with TRBJ1-3; no clear D. The CDR3 length is 14 residues. Per germline, CDR1 SGHRS and CDR2 YFSETQ. Trimming cost V 2 bases and J 4 bases, with 10 bases left between them. CDR3 sequence (DNA): TGCGCCAGCAGCTTAGTCGGTTCCGGAAACACCATATATTTT. Translation gives CASSLVGSGNTIYF.

This rearrangement joins TRBV11-2 to TRBJ2-5; TRBD2 matches at 10 bases. The CDR3 has 15 amino acids. The V gene's germline CDR1 is SGHAT and CDR2 FQNNGV. J gave up 3 bases and V 3 bases, and 4 bases lay outside the gene matches. The chain's CDR3 is CASSLELAGEETQYF. The CDR3 DNA follows: TGTGCCAGCAGCTTGGAGCTAGCGGGGGAAGAGACCCAGTACTTC.

The chain employs TRBV9 and TRBJ1-1; D is possibly TRBD1 (6 bases). V shed 2 bases and J shed 4 bases, with 12 bases lying between them. CDR1 is SGDLS, CDR2 YYNGEE, per germline. The CDR3 has 14 residues. The CDR3 DNA follows: TGTGCCAGCAGCGTGGCGGGGGGCGGCACTGAAGCTTTCTTT. Its protein is CASSVAGGGTEAFF.

The CDR3 nucleotides are TGTGCCAGCAGCTTTACCAGGGGGAGAAACACCATATATTTT. Amino acid sequence: CASSFTRGRNTIYF. The genes are TRBV11-2 and TRBJ1-3, with 7 nucleotides matching TRBD1. The germline gives CDR1 SGHAT, CDR2 FQNNGV. The CDR3 is 14 amino acids. V was pared by 3 bases and J by 5 bases, with 4 bases of the junction left unmatched.

The V and J genes are TRBV3-1 (or the pseudogene TRBV3-2) and TRBJ2-7; 10 bases are a match to TRBD2. V lost 5 bases, J lost 3 bases, and 7 bases stayed unmatched. Germline values: CDR1 LGHDT, CDR2 YNNKEL (reference sequence). This CDR3 region has 15 residues. CDR3 loop: CASSYPTSGYYEQYF. Here the CDR3 DNA reads TGTGCCAGCAGCTACCCGACTAGCGGGTACTACGAGCAGTACTTC.

This chain joins TRBV18 and TRBJ1-5; 7 bases match TRBD1. The CDR3 covers 16 residues. V trimming: 4 bases; J trimming: 3 bases; junction bases outside the gene matches: 9. CDR1 is KGHSH and CDR2 is LQKENI in the germline V gene. CDR3 DNA sequence: TGTGCCAGCTCACGGAATGCGGGACAGAACAATCAGCCCCAGCATTTT. Translation: CASSRNAGQNNQPQHF.

The chain carries TRBV5-6 and TRBJ1-3, with 8 bases fitting TRBD1. With 4 bases clipped from V and 6 bases from J, the junction kept 15 bases outside the gene matches. Germline CDR1 is SGHDT and CDR2 is YYEEEE. This CDR3 has 17 amino acids. The CDR3 protein is CASSIYRQGTPLNTIYF. As DNA, the CDR3 is TGTGCCAGCAGCATATACCGACAGGGGACCCCCCTAAACACCATATATTTT. The full variable domain, rest sourced from reference TRBV5-6 and TRBJ1-3, is DAGVTQSPTHLIKTRGQQVTLRCSPKSGHDTVSWYQQALGQGPQFIFQYYEEEERQRGNFPDRFSGHQFPNYSSELNVNALLLGDSALYLCASSIYRQGTPLNTIYFGEGSWLTVV.

The CDR3 spells CASSIDPERVQYF. The CDR3 DNA follows: TGTGCCAGTAGTATAGATCCCGAGAGGGTTCAGTACTTC. V gene TRBV19 combines with J gene TRBJ2-7, with a tentative D call TRBD2 (5 bases). Per germline, CDR1 LNHDA and CDR2 SQIVND (reference sequence). The ends were cut back, 0 bases at V and 10 bases at J, with 13 bases in the middle. There are 13 residues in the CDR3.

The V call is TRBV9, the J call TRBJ2-3; 9 nucleotides align to TRBD2. Germline assignment: CDR1 SGDLS and CDR2 YYNGEE. There are 18 residues in the CDR3. V dropped 1 base and J dropped 2; count of bases not matched to a gene: 11. CDR3 sequence (DNA): TGTGCCAGCAGCGTATGGTCTAGCGGGAATCCATACACAGATACGCAGTATTTT. Its translation is CASSVWSSGNPYTDTQYF.

The rearrangement joins TRBV6-5 to TRBJ2-5, with 10 bases that match TRBD2. The CDR3 spans 13 residues. CDR1 and CDR2 (germline): MNHEY, SVGAGI. V lost 7 bases, J lost 4 bases, and 3 bases stayed unmatched. CDR3 DNA sequence: TGTGCCAGCATAGCGGGGGGTTCAGAGACCCAGTACTTC. This encodes CASIAGGSETQYF.

This chain uses TRBV18 with TRBJ2-7; maybe TRBD2 (6 bases). Germline CDR1 KGHSH, CDR2 LQKENI. V lost 3 bases to trimming and J lost 2 bases, with 8 bases between them. The CDR3 runs 13 residues. Written as DNA, the CDR3 is TGTGCCAGCTCACCCGGGGGTACCTACGAGCAGTACTTC. It yields the protein CASSPGGTYEQYF.

V usage is TRBV7-2 and J usage is TRBJ1-3, with D possibly matching TRBD1 (6 bases). The CDR3 runs 16 residues. V lost 5 bases and J lost 2, with 16 bases in between. Germline values: CDR1 SGHTA, CDR2 FQGNSA. The CDR3 nucleotides read TGTGCCAGCAGCCTACCCGGGACACTTACTGGAAACACCATATATTTT. It specifies CASSLPGTLTGNTIYF.

The chain employs TRBV11-1 and TRBJ2-7; perhaps TRBD1 as D (6 bases). V dropped 0 bases and J dropped 4 bases, with 7 bases sitting between them. Germline CDR1 SGHAT, CDR2 FQDESV (reference sequence). The length of the CDR3 is 13 residues. The CDR3 loop reads CASSLAGHYEQYF. The DNA for the CDR3 is TGTGCCAGCAGCTTAGCGGGACATTACGAGCAGTACTTC.

This rearrangement joins TRBV19 to TRBJ1-1; 8 nucleotides line up with TRBD1. V was pared by 6 bases and J by 1 base, with 16 bases of the junction left unmatched. This CDR3 region has 18 residues. The germline V gene encodes CDR1 LNHDA and CDR2 SQIVND (reference sequence). CDR3 region: CASSALGFVGQGNTEAFF. The CDR3 DNA follows: TGTGCCAGTAGCGCCCTGGGTTTCGTTGGACAGGGGAACACTGAAGCTTTCTTT.

This rearrangement joins TRBV7-6 to TRBJ2-3, with 15 positions matching TRBD2. The V segment lost 5 bases and the J segment 1 base; nucleotides outside the gene matches: 7. Germline assignment: CDR1 SGHVS and CDR2 FNYEAQ. This CDR3 is built from 18 residues. CDR3 region: CASSILGLAGGGTDTQYF. The CDR3 DNA sequence: TGTGCCAGCAGCATTCTCGGACTAGCGGGGGGGGGCACAGATACGCAGTATTTT.

The chain is built from TRBV6-5 and TRBJ2-1, with D possibly TRBD2 on 5 matching bases. There are 15 residues in the CDR3. Trimming cost V 6 bases and J 5 bases, with 17 bases left between them. Germline V lookup: CDR1 MNHEY, CDR2 SVGAGI. This CDR3 reads CASRGIAPRNNEQFF. In DNA, the CDR3 is TGTGCCAGCAGGGGGATAGCGCCACGGAACAATGAGCAGTTCTTC.

The chain employs TRBV28 and TRBJ1-6; tentative D call: TRBD1 (6 bases). V was trimmed by 5 bases and J by 5 bases, leaving 16 bases between them. Germline V gene lookup returns CDR1 MDHEN and CDR2 SYDVKM. This CDR3 spans 16 amino acids. CDR3 residues: CASSPPTGSNNSPLHF. The CDR3 DNA reads as TGTGCCAGCAGTCCCCCGACAGGCTCTAATAATTCACCCCTCCACTTT.

The chain carries TRBV2 and TRBJ1-6, with D perhaps TRBD1 (5 bases). Germline V gene data show CDR1 as SNHLY and CDR2 as FYNNEI. The CDR3 runs to 18 residues. V lost 7 bases to trimming and J lost 6 bases, with 25 bases between them. The CDR3 DNA is TGTGCCAGCACCACACTATCCGACTTCGGGGGGAGTAATTCACCCCTCCACTTT. This gives the protein CASTTLSDFGGSNSPLHF.

The chain has TRBV7-3 and TRBJ2-7, with D hard to call. The CDR3 length is 13 residues. The germline V and J ends were trimmed by 2 bases and 1 base, with 6 bases remaining between them. Germline V CDR1 and CDR2: SGHTA, FQGTGA. CDR3 protein: CASSLYGSYEQYF. DNA of the CDR3: TGTGCCAGCAGCTTATACGGGTCCTACGAGCAGTACTTC. The full variable domain, with the rest looked up from reference TRBV7-3 and TRBJ2-7, is GAGVSQTPSNKVTEKGKYVELRCDPISGHTALYWYRQSLGQGPEFLIYFQGTGAADDSGLPNDRFFAVRPEGSVSTLKIQRTERGDSAVYLCASSLYGSYEQYFGPGTRLTVT.

This chain joins TRBV19 and TRBJ1-5, with D tentatively TRBD1 (5 bases). The CDR3 is made up of 14 amino acids. Germline V gives CDR1 LNHDA, CDR2 SQIVND (reference sequence). Trimming took 5 bases from V and 3 from J, leaving 11 bases between them. CDR3 in amino acids: CASSATVFNQPQHF. CDR3 nucleotides: TGTGCCAGTAGTGCGACAGTTTTCAATCAGCCCCAGCATTTT.

The rearrangement joins TRBV7-7 to TRBJ2-3; 11 positions match TRBD1. The germline V gene has CDR1 SSHAT and CDR2 FNYEAQ (reference sequence). The ends lost 1 base at V and 2 bases at J; junction bases unmatched: 2. The length of the CDR3 is 16 residues. The CDR3 spells CASSLGTGGFTDTQYF. CDR3 in DNA: TGTGCCAGCAGCTTAGGGACAGGGGGCTTCACAGATACGCAGTATTTT.

In this sample, this clone turned up once. This chain links TRBV5-1 with TRBJ2-7, with 9 bases lining up with TRBD1. Trimming at V came to 5 bases and at J to 6 bases, leaving 3 bases not matched to a gene. The germline V gene has CDR1 SGHRS and CDR2 YFSETQ. The CDR3 length is 12 residues. The CDR3 sequence: CASRGDRAEQYF. The CDR3 DNA follows: TGCGCCAGCAGGGGGGACAGGGCCGAGCAGTACTTC.

The V and J genes are TRBV4-2 and TRBJ1-2; TRBD1 matches at 8 bases. V shed 0 bases, J shed 2 bases, and the junction held 11 bases outside the gene matches. Germline lookup yields CDR1 LGHNA and CDR2 YNFKEQ. The CDR3 loop spans 18 amino acids. The CDR3, as DNA: TGTGCCAGCAGCCAAGATCAGGGGGCGGCTCTAGAGAACTATGGCTACACCTTC. It translates to CASSQDQGAALENYGYTF.

This clone has more than one count but fewer than ten. The rearrangement joins TRBV7-8 to TRBJ2-3; D is possibly TRBD1 (6 bases). V was cut by 3 bases and J by 4 bases, with 14 bases left in between. CDR1 is SGHVS and CDR2 is FQNEAQ in the germline V gene. This CDR3 is built from 15 residues. As DNA, the CDR3 is TGTGCCAGCAGCTTTACAGGGTCGCGGGCAGATACGCAGTATTTT. It specifies CASSFTGSRADTQYF.

The chain links TRBV18 to TRBJ1-5; 8 bases are a match to TRBD1. The CDR3 consists of 19 residues. V trimming: 4 bases; J trimming: 4 bases; junction bases outside the gene matches: 18. CDR1 is KGHSH and CDR2 is LQKENI in the germline V gene. CDR3 DNA: TGTGCCAGCTCACTAGCTAGGACAGGGACGGTAGCAGCAAATCAGCCCCAGCATTTT. Its protein product is CASSLARTGTVAANQPQHF.